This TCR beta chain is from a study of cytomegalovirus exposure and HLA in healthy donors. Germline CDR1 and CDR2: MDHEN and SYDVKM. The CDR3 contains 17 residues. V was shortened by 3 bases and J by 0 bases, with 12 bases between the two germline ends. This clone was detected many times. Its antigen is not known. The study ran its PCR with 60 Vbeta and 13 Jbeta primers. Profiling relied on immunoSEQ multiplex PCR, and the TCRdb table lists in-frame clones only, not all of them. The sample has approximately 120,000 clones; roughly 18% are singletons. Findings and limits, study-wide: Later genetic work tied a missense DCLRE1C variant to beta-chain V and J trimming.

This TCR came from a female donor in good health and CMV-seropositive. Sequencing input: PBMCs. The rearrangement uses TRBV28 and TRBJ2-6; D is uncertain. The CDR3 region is CASSFLIASSGANVLTF. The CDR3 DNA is TGTGCCAGCAGTTTCTTAATAGCAAGCTCTGGGGCCAACGTCCTGACTTTC.